This T cell receptor beta chain was identified in a study of cytomegalovirus exposure and HLA in healthy donors. Study-wide context: A preliminary data release comprised about 85 million unique TCRs obtained from HLA-typed donors.

On this clone: Its target is not known.

V lost 4 bases to trimming and J lost 5 bases; unmatched junction nucleotides: 17. The CDR3 is made up of 18 amino acids. Per germline, CDR1 MDHEN and CDR2 SYDVKM. The study ran its PCR with 60 Vbeta and 13 Jbeta primers. Assay: immunoSEQ multiplex PCR; the TCRdb copy retains only in-frame clones and omits some. Here the sample spans about 180,000 clones, 82% being singletons. Study conclusions and caveats: An analysis done earlier found most TCR beta V segments productive about 90% or about 30% of the time. Accurate predictions that matched the HLA-A and HLA-B alleles of most subjects were reportedly made from TCR beta sequences. Donor immune exposure was known only as CMV serostatus.

Sequenced input: PBMCs. The chain recombines TRBV28 with TRBJ2-5; 9 positions agree with TRBD1. This TCR was sampled from a man aged 35 to 55 in good health and CMV-seronegative. DNA for the CDR3: TGTGCCAGCAGTTCGCGGGACCGGGACAGGGTGCATCCGGAGACCCAGTACTTC. It encodes CASSSRDRDRVHPETQYF.